Listed here is a single T cell receptor beta chain. These data belong to a study of cytomegalovirus exposure and HLA in healthy donors. CDR3 length: 13 amino acids. Germline CDR1 reads SEHNR; CDR2 reads FQNEAQ (reference sequence). V lost 0 bases, J lost 3 bases, and 6 bases lay in between. The primer mix had 60 Vbeta and 13 Jbeta primers. Data came from immunoSEQ multiplex PCR; TCRdb stores just in-frame clones and leaves some out. The sample records under 250,000 clones, around 85% being singletons. Sample: PBMCs. This TCR was recovered from a woman aged 45-65 years in good health and CMV-seronegative. This chain links TRBV7-9 with TRBJ2-7; D remains unclear. CDR3 in DNA: TGTGCCAGCAGCTTAGCGCTAAACTACGAGCAGTACTTC. This gives the protein CASSLALNYEQYF. Drawing the rest from reference TRBV7-9 and TRBJ2-7, the complete variable domain is DTGVSQNPRHKITKRGQNVTFRCDPISEHNRLYWYRQTLGQGPEFLTYFQNEAQLEKSRLLSDRFSAERPKGSFSTLEIQRTEQGDSAMYLCASSLALNYEQYFGPGTRLTVT.